The present entry profiles one TCR beta chain with its context. Its antigen is not identified. A single record per CDR3 protein comes from TCRdb applying MiXCR to the multiplex PCR reads. The table lists approximately 250,000 distinct CDR3 sequences, around 35% of them singletons. The sample belongs to a study of breast tumors, draining lymph nodes, adjacent tissues. Study findings and constraints: Tumor repertoires ranked between lymph nodes and nontumor tissue in diversity, with V and J gene preferences. Luminal-like breast cancer showed significantly greater tumor-nontumor repertoire similarity than basal-like breast cancer did. The data were judged consistent with most tumor T cells coming from lymph node and expanding in tumor.

The CDR3 is made up of 15 amino acids. Between the trimmed V and J ends, which lost 0 bases and 8 bases, there was a span of 13 bases. The V gene's germline CDR1 is SEHNR and CDR2 FQNEAQ (reference sequence). Breast cancer patients provided tissue from their axillary draining lymph nodes. Sequencing was carried out using axillary lymph node tissue. The clonotype originates from a female donor with breast cancer. Some clones in this sample may be carry-over from other donors' samples. This rearrangement joins TRBV7-9 to TRBJ1-4; D uncertain. The CDR3 coding sequence is TGTGCCAGCAGCTTAGCGGTCGGCCCCACGGAAAAACTGTTTTTT. Translating gives CASSLAVGPTEKLFF.